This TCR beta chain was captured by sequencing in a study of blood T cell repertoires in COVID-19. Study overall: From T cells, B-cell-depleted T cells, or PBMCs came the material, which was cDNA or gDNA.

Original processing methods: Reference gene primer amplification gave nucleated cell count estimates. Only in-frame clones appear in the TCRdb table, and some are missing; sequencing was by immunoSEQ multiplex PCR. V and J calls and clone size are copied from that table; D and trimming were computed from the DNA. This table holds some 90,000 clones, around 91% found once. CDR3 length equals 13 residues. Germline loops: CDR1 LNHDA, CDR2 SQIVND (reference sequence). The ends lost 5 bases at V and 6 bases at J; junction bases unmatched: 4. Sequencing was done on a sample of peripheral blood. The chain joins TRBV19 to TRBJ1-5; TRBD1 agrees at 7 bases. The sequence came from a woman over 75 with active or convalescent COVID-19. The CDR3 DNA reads TGTGCCAGTAGTCTCGACAGGGTTCAGCCCCAGCATTTT. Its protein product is CASSLDRVQPQHF.